The 17 T cell receptor beta chains given below trace back to one sample, sequenced in a study of T-cell reconstitution after alpha-beta-depleted transplantation in children. Unique molecular identifiers were incorporated into the prepared TCRbeta library. TCRdb re-called the PCR reads with MiXCR, one entry per CDR3 protein. The data show a few hundred thousand distinct CDR3 sequences, with 10% to 13% seen just once and under 3% held by the top ten. The sequencing used PBMCs from the stem cell graft donor, collected from the stem cell graft. The receptors were gathered from a human donor who donated a stem cell graft to a child with acute lymphoblastic leukemia.

There are a few counts of this clonotype. DNA of the CDR3: TGCGCCAGCAGCCAAGATGTCCCTAGCGGGAGGGGGAATGAGCAGTTCTTC. It codes for CASSQDVPSGRGNEQFF. The chain joins TRBV4-3 to TRBJ2-1, with 12 positions matching TRBD2. Germline V lookup: CDR1 LGHNA, CDR2 YSLEER. The CDR3 runs 17 residues. V trimming: 0 bases; J trimming: 7 bases; junction bases outside the gene matches: 7.

V gene TRBV20-1 combines with J gene TRBJ2-1; D perhaps matches TRBD2 (6 bases). The CDR3 is made up of 12 amino acids. In germline, CDR1 is DFQATT, CDR2 SNEGSKA (reference sequence). Trimming took off 0 bases at V and 7 bases at J, with 7 bases between the two ends. The CDR3 region has the DNA TGCAGTGCTAGAGATGGGGGGAATGAGCAGTTCTTC. This translates into CSARDGGNEQFF.

CDR3 nucleotides: TGTGCCAGCAGTTACTCGGGGGACACCTTAACCTACGAGCAGTACTTC. Protein: CASSYSGDTLTYEQYF. The chain uses TRBV6-5 and TRBJ2-7; a weak D match, TRBD1 (6 bases). Germline CDR1 reads MNHEY; CDR2 reads SVGAGI. Trimming took off 0 bases at V and 2 bases at J, with 14 bases between the two ends. The CDR3 is made up of 16 amino acids.

The genes are TRBV29-1 and TRBJ1-3; a possible D gene is TRBD1 (5 bases). Trimming shortened V by 4 bases and J by 0 bases, and 10 bases separated the two germline ends. Germline V CDR1 and CDR2: SQVTM, ANQGSEA. The CDR3 has 14 residues. Here the CDR3 DNA reads TGCAGCGTTGTCTCGGGGGACTCTGGAAACACCATATATTTT. It yields the protein CSVVSGDSGNTIYF.

The chain couples TRBV6-2 or TRBV6-3 to TRBJ2-1; D not certain. CDR1 and CDR2 from the germline V gene are MNHEY and SVGEGT. Trimming removed 5 bases from V and 8 bases from J, with 10 bases in between. This CDR3 comprises 12 residues. CDR3: CASSNYLYEQFF. CDR3 coding DNA: TGTGCCAGCAGTAACTACCTTTATGAGCAGTTCTTC.

There are a few counts of this clonotype. The rearrangement joins TRBV12-3 or TRBV12-4 to TRBJ2-7, with TRBD2 identical over 11 bases. The CDR3 is made up of 15 amino acids. The trim removed 11 bases at V and 3 bases at J, leaving 12 bases unmatched. As DNA, the CDR3 is TGTGCCTCATGTGCCGGGACTAGCGGCCTCTACGAGCAGTACTTC. Amino acids: CASCAGTSGLYEQYF.

This clonotype was counted many times. This chain uses TRBV11-2 with TRBJ2-5; D not resolved. The CDR3 totals 16 residues. Trimming left V 1 base short and J 7 bases short, with 19 bases between. CDR1 and CDR2 from the germline V gene are SGHAT and FQNNGV. DNA for the CDR3: TGTGCCAGCAGCTTAGGTTGGCGTGATGACTCGGCGACCCAGTACTTC. This gives the protein CASSLGWRDDSATQYF.

The V gene is TRBV6-2 or TRBV6-3, the J gene TRBJ2-1; D is perhaps TRBD1 (6 bases). Deletions cut 7 bases from V and 9 bases from J, with 16 bases between. Germline CDR1 and CDR2: MNHEY and SVGEGT. The CDR3 is made up of 13 amino acids. CDR3 region: CASTPIQGVEQFF. The CDR3 bases are TGTGCCAGCACCCCAATACAGGGCGTTGAGCAGTTCTTC.

J is TRBJ2-7 and V is TRBV11-2, with TRBD2 identical over 8 bases. Trimming removed 5 bases from V and 6 bases from J; junction bases left unmatched: 24. There are 19 residues in the CDR3. CDR1 is SGHAT, CDR2 FQNNGV, per germline. CDR3: CASSPLSGSGLEGVGEQYF. The CDR3 DNA reads TGTGCCAGCAGCCCGCTGAGCGGGAGTGGGCTGGAGGGTGTGGGCGAGCAGTACTTC.

This clonotype was seen more than once but under ten times. V is TRBV7-9 and J is TRBJ2-2, with 9 bases that match TRBD2. V was pared by 7 bases and J by 6 bases, with 12 bases of the junction left unmatched. The CDR3 totals 16 residues. CDR1 SEHNR and CDR2 FQNEAQ come from the germline V gene (reference sequence). The CDR3 nucleotides are TGTGCCAGCACCCCCCCCGGGCGGGAGGGCCCCGGGGAGCTGTTTTTT. Encoded protein: CASTPPGREGPGELFF.

The V and J genes are TRBV5-1 and TRBJ2-3, with D possibly being TRBD1 (5 bases). The CDR3 totals 17 residues. The germline V gene encodes CDR1 SGHRS and CDR2 YFSETQ. The V and J ends lost 0 bases and 1 base respectively, with 15 bases between them. The CDR3, as DNA: TGCGCCAGCAGCTTGGCGGACCGCAGGGTAGGCACAGATACGCAGTATTTT. Its translation: CASSLADRRVGTDTQYF.

The chain couples TRBV19 to TRBJ2-4; the D is unclear. This CDR3 spans 14 amino acids. V was trimmed by 3 bases and J by 2 bases, leaving 8 bases between them. Germline V gene lookup returns CDR1 LNHDA and CDR2 SQIVND (reference sequence). In DNA form, the CDR3 reads TGTGCCAGTAGTATGGGCGTATCCAAAAACATTCAGTACTTC. This translates into CASSMGVSKNIQYF.

In regard to this clonotype: Its ends do not fully match the called genes, so a read error is possible. This rearrangement joins TRBV6-2 or TRBV6-3 to TRBJ1-6; D gene ambiguous. Germline assignment: CDR1 MNHEY and CDR2 SVGEGT. The CDR3 contains 13 residues. CDR3 bases: TGTGCCAACAGTTTCCTGACGGAGCAACCCCTCCACTTT. Its translation: CANSFLTEQPLHF.

This clonotype has a count of ten or more. This CDR3 is CASSQALGLAGINEQYF. The CDR3 DNA reads TGTGCCAGCAGCCAAGCATTGGGACTAGCGGGAATCAACGAGCAGTACTTC. The chain joins TRBV3-1 to TRBJ2-7; 13 bases are a match to TRBD2. Germline V gene sequence: CDR1 LGHDT, CDR2 YNNKEL (reference sequence). J gave up 5 bases and V 1 base, and 8 bases lay outside the gene matches. This CDR3 has 17 amino acids.

This clonotype has a handful of counts. This chain joins TRBV7-6 and TRBJ2-3, with no clear D. Trimming cost V 5 bases and J 2 bases, with 20 bases left between them. Germline CDR1 reads SGHVS; CDR2 reads FNYEAQ. There are 17 residues in the CDR3. The CDR3 reads CASSRSTSLYSTDTQYF. The CDR3 nucleotides read TGTGCCAGCAGCCGTTCGACATCGCTTTATTCCACAGATACGCAGTATTTT.

In this sample, this clonotype turned up a few times. V is TRBV5-6 and J is TRBJ2-1, with a weak D call TRBD1 (6 bases). Looked up from germline, CDR1 is SGHDT and CDR2 is YYEEEE. The CDR3 has 14 amino acids. V lost 5 bases, J lost 4 bases, and 13 bases lay in between. The CDR3 loop is CASRDGTKYNEQFF. CDR3 in DNA: TGTGCCAGCAGGGACGGGACAAAATACAATGAGCAGTTCTTC.

J is TRBJ2-5 and V is TRBV29-1; the match to TRBD2 covers 11 bases. Germline values: CDR1 SQVTM, CDR2 ANQGSEA. Germline trimming cut 6 bases from V and 4 bases from J; bases unmatched to any gene: 10. This CDR3 is built from 15 residues. CDR3 sequence (DNA): TGCAGCGTCCCACCTTCTAGCGGGAGGTCAGAGACCCAGTACTTC. As protein: CSVPPSSGRSETQYF.